The rows below give T cell receptor beta chains drawn from one sample of a study of blood T cell repertoires in COVID-19. Assay used: immunoSEQ multiplex PCR; TCRdb lists only in-frame clones, some missing. The data contain over 250,000 clones, 85% to 90% of them seen just once; the ten biggest clones take up approximately 12%. The sequencing sample was made of peripheral blood. These receptors were obtained from a human donor in a cohort sampled during active COVID-19. CDR3s include the opening cysteine and the closing phenylalanine or tryptophan. Fields, in order: D gene, clone size, J gene, V gene, CDR3 protein, CDR3 DNA. A D gene is named only where the DNA matches it firmly. A row's size may be missing; if present it is once, few, many or a size class.

D: .; size: .; J: TRBJ1-4; V: TRBV6-1; CDR3: CASSWRTALGEKLFF; DNA: TGTGCCAGCAGTTGGAGGACAGCGCTAGGTGAAAAACTGTTTTTT
D: .; size: .; J: TRBJ1-2; V: TRBV19; CDR3: CASSNRNYGYTF; DNA: TGTGCCAGTAGTAACAGAAACTATGGCTACACCTTC
D: .; size: .; J: TRBJ2-3; V: TRBV9; CDR3: CASSVSVNADTQYF; DNA: TGTGCCAGCAGCGTCTCGGTGAATGCAGATACGCAGTATTTT
D: TRBD2; size: .; J: TRBJ2-1; V: TRBV20-1; CDR3: CSASRSGSGEQFF; DNA: TGCAGTGCTAGTCGTAGCGGGAGTGGTGAGCAGTTCTTC
D: TRBD1; size: .; J: TRBJ1-6; V: TRBV10-3; CDR3: CAIGGGDSPLHF; DNA: TGTGCCATTGGAGGGGGCGATTCACCCCTCCACTTT
D: .; size: .; J: TRBJ2-1; V: TRBV2; CDR3: CASRQTGSSYNEQFF; DNA: TGTGCCAGCCGGCAGACGGGAAGCTCCTACAATGAGCAGTTCTTC
D: .; size: once; J: TRBJ1-5; V: TRBV6-6; CDR3: CASSPNFSRRAQHF; DNA: TGTGCCAGCAGCCCCAACTTTAGTCGTCGGGCCCAGCATTTT
D: .; size: .; J: TRBJ1-6; V: TRBV28; CDR3: CASSQGGGPNSPLHF; DNA: TGTGCCAGCAGTCAAGGGGGGGGACCGAATTCACCCCTCCACTTT
D: TRBD2; size: .; J: TRBJ2-7; V: TRBV19; CDR3: CASSIELAGHYEQYF; DNA: TGTGCCAGTAGTATTGAGCTAGCGGGACACTACGAGCAGTACTTC
D: TRBD1; size: .; J: TRBJ2-1; V: TRBV5-8; CDR3: CASSPGQVANNEQFF; DNA: TGTGCCAGCAGCCCGGGACAGGTAGCAAACAATGAGCAGTTCTTC
D: .; size: .; J: TRBJ1-1; V: TRBV7-9; CDR3: CASSLAPSKNTEAFF; DNA: TGTGCCAGCAGCTTAGCCCCCTCTAAGAACACTGAAGCTTTCTTT
D: .; size: .; J: TRBJ1-5; V: TRBV2; CDR3: CATGPDSNQPQHF; DNA: TGTGCCACTGGCCCTGATAGCAATCAGCCCCAGCATTTT
D: .; size: .; J: TRBJ2-4; V: TRBV18; CDR3: CASSPAQRAKNIQYF; DNA: TGTGCCAGCTCACCTGCACAGAGAGCCAAAAACATTCAGTACTTC
D: TRBD2; size: once; J: TRBJ2-2; V: TRBV24-1; CDR3: CATSGTSGTPNTGELFF; DNA: TGTGCCACCAGTGGGACTAGCGGGACCCCGAACACCGGGGAGCTGTTTTTT
D: .; size: .; J: TRBJ2-3; V: TRBV7-2; CDR3: CASSASIPDTQYF; DNA: TGTGCCAGCAGCGCGAGTATCCCAGATACGCAGTATTTT
D: TRBD2; size: .; J: TRBJ2-1; V: TRBV5-1; CDR3: CASSLEGGSEFF; DNA: TGCGCCAGCAGCTTGGAAGGCGGGAGTGAGTTCTTC
D: .; size: .; J: TRBJ1-2; V: TRBV29-1; CDR3: CSVHSGDGYTF; DNA: TGCAGCGTCCACAGCGGGGATGGCTACACCTTC
D: .; size: .; J: TRBJ2-7; V: TRBV5-4; CDR3: CASSYYEGEQYF; DNA: TGTGCCAGCAGCTATTACGAGGGCGAGCAGTACTTC
D: .; size: .; J: TRBJ1-4; V: TRBV15; CDR3: CATSRDIGGGLFF; DNA: TGTGCCACCAGCAGAGATATAGGGGGTGGACTGTTTTTT
D: TRBD1; size: .; J: TRBJ1-1; V: TRBV9; CDR3: CASSPRGTGEDTEAFF; DNA: TGTGCCAGCAGCCCCCGCGGGACAGGGGAGGACACTGAAGCTTTCTTT
D: TRBD1; size: few; J: TRBJ2-2; V: TRBV6-5; CDR3: CASSSGTGATGELFF; DNA: TGTGCCAGCAGTTCCGGGACAGGGGCCACCGGGGAGCTGTTTTTT
D: .; size: .; J: TRBJ1-5; V: TRBV29-1; CDR3: CSVRAGINQPQHF; DNA: TGCAGCGTTCGTGCAGGGATTAATCAGCCCCAGCATTTT
D: .; size: .; J: TRBJ2-4; V: TRBV19; CDR3: CASRDTKNIQYF; DNA: TGTGCCAGTAGAGACACAAAAAACATTCAGTACTTC
D: TRBD2; size: .; J: TRBJ2-1; V: TRBV5-1; CDR3: CASSPLAGGPYNEQFF; DNA: TGCGCCAGCAGTCCACTAGCGGGAGGGCCCTACAATGAGCAGTTCTTC
D: .; size: .; J: TRBJ2-7; V: TRBV7-9; CDR3: CASRKTGAYEQYF; DNA: TGTGCCAGCAGGAAAACTGGAGCCTACGAGCAGTACTTC
D: .; size: .; J: TRBJ1-5; V: TRBV6-2/TRBV6-3; CDR3: CASSYSAGGNQPQHF; DNA: TGTGCCAGCAGTTACTCTGCGGGTGGAAATCAGCCCCAGCATTTT
D: TRBD1; size: .; J: TRBJ2-2; V: TRBV27; CDR3: CASSLLGGETGELFF; DNA: TGTGCCAGCAGTTTATTAGGGGGCGAGACCGGGGAGCTGTTTTTT
D: TRBD2; size: .; J: TRBJ2-7; V: TRBV11-3; CDR3: CASSLSGRGHEQYF; DNA: TGTGCCAGCAGCTTAAGCGGGAGAGGCCACGAGCAGTACTTC
D: .; size: few; J: TRBJ1-1; V: TRBV15; CDR3: CATSPEVRVEAFF; DNA: TGTGCCACCAGCCCTGAGGTGAGGGTGGAAGCTTTCTTT
D: TRBD2; size: .; J: TRBJ2-5; V: TRBV7-2; CDR3: CASSLGSGFVETQYF; DNA: TGTGCCAGCAGCTTAGGTAGCGGGTTTGTGGAGACCCAGTACTTC
D: .; size: once; J: TRBJ2-3; V: TRBV5-4; CDR3: CASSSGTQLGTDTQYF; DNA: TGTGCCAGCAGCTCCGGGACTCAACTCGGCACAGATACGCAGTATTTT
D: .; size: once; J: TRBJ2-2; V: TRBV5-1; CDR3: CASSSGQSTGELFF; DNA: TGCGCCAGCAGCTCGGGACAAAGCACCGGGGAGCTGTTTTTT
D: .; size: .; J: TRBJ2-1; V: TRBV27; CDR3: CASSLKQGFYEQFF; DNA: TGTGCCAGCAGTCTTAAACAGGGTTTCTATGAGCAGTTCTTC
D: TRBD2; size: .; J: TRBJ2-3; V: TRBV2; CDR3: CASSPSGLSTDTQYF; DNA: TGTGCCAGCAGTCCTAGCGGACTTAGCACAGATACGCAGTATTTT
D: .; size: once; J: TRBJ1-1; V: TRBV27; CDR3: CASRLQGLATEAFF; DNA: TGTGCCAGCAGACTCCAGGGGTTGGCCACTGAAGCTTTCTTT
D: .; size: .; J: TRBJ2-1; V: TRBV27; CDR3: CASSFRQTGEAVENEQFF; DNA: TGTGCCAGCAGTTTCCGACAGACGGGAGAGGCCGTAGAGAATGAGCAGTTCTTC
D: TRBD1; size: .; J: TRBJ1-2; V: TRBV7-9; CDR3: CASSAGQGASTF; DNA: TGTGCCAGCAGCGCCGGACAGGGGGCAAGCACCTTC